This record looks at one T cell receptor (beta chain) sequence and its context. Its antigen target is currently unknown. No qualities accompany the bases; no much larger clone lies one base away. For sequencing of the TCRbeta CDR3 region, genomic DNA was extracted from the sorted cells. TCRbeta CDR3 regions were sequenced using the immunoSEQ Assay. TCRdb carries this immuneACCESS record with in-frame sequences only. Its versions omit some clonotypes, under half of them owing to an unresolved V gene in the studies checked, with the rest unexplained. In all, the sample holds around 87,000 clones, and approximately 94% of those were seen once. Together, the top ten hold around 3% of the sample. This entry comes from a study of OX40 agonist ivuxolimab in advanced cancers. With regard to the full study: Ivuxolimab was an agonistic, fully human IgG2 monoclonal antibody directed against OX40 (CD134), a costimulatory receptor. Intravenous ivuxolimab was administered to patients every 2 weeks at six dose levels: 0.01, 0.1, 0.3, 1.5, 3 and 10 mg/kg. Of the roughly 54 dose-escalation patients, hepatocellular carcinoma was present in approximately 20, melanoma in around 15, renal cell carcinoma in 9 and head and neck cancer in 9. A male proportion of roughly 80% and a mean age of approximately 61 years, ranging from 23 to 79, were recorded for the dose-escalation cohort. Patients were allowed to have had prior anti-PD-1, anti-PD-L1 or anti-CTLA-4 therapy, and around two fifths of the dose-escalation patients had been treated with checkpoint inhibitors. Three dose-escalation patients achieved partial responses, one with hepatocellular carcinoma and two with cutaneous melanoma. The purpose of peripheral TCRbeta sequencing was to test whether ivuxolimab changed TCR sequence diversity and led to clonal T-cell expansion. The paper reports the monotherapy dose-escalation portion (N of about 54 patients) of the phase I ivuxolimab trial. Paper-wide results and their limitations: After ivuxolimab, CD8+ T cells had more expanded clones than CD4+ T cells on average. Partial responders in the 0.1-3.0 mg/kg groups had among the lowest normalized peripheral clonal expansion, especially among CD8+ T cells. Low levels of normalized T-cell clonal expansion were also shown by some nonresponding patients. The antigen specificity of the peripheral T cells that underwent clonal expansion was not determined. At doses of 0.1 to 3.0 mg/kg, clonal expansion of both CD4+ and CD8+ T cells in blood was seen between baseline and week 6.

The trial excluded patients who had a history of autoimmune disease or who were on systemic immunosuppression. In every dose cohort, peripheral blood was drawn for TCR sequencing at baseline, cycle 4 day 1, and cycle 7 day 1. Samples came from an open-label, multicenter, first-in-human phase I dose-escalation trial of ivuxolimab. Adults with locally advanced or metastatic melanoma, renal cell carcinoma, hepatocellular carcinoma or head and neck squamous cell carcinoma were enrolled in the trial. CD4+ and CD8+ T cells were sorted separately from peripheral blood before TCR sequencing. Trimming at the junction amounts to 11 bases on V and 3 bases on J, and the germline ends lie 11 bases apart. Including cysteine and phenylalanine, the CDR3 has 12 amino acids. Here the CDR3 DNA is all that survives: 36 bases in frame from base 1. From the germline V gene (reference sequence), CDR1 is LNHDA and CDR2 is SQIVND.

This receptor was obtained from an adult with an advanced solid tumor such as melanoma, head and neck, liver or kidney cancer. The sequenced sample was CD4+ or CD8+ T cells sorted from blood, obtained in a trial of the OX40 agonist ivuxolimab. The sequence joins TRBV19 to TRBJ2-1; too little of a D gene remains to name it. The CDR3 protein sequence reads: CAVAASYNEQFF. The nucleotide sequence reads TGTGCCGTCGCCGCCAGCTACAATGAGCAGTTCTTC.